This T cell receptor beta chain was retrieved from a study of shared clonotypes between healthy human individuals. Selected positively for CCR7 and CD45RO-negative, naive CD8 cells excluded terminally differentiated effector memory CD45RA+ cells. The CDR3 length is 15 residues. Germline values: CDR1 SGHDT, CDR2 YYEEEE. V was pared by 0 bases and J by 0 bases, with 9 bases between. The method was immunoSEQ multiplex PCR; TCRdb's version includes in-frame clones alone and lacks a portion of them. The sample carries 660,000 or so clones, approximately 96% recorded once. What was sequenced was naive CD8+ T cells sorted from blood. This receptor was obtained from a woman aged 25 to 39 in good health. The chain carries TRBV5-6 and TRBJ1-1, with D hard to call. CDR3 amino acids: CASSLVGRVNTEAFF. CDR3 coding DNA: TGTGCCAGCAGCTTGGTGGGTCGGGTGAACACTGAAGCTTTCTTT. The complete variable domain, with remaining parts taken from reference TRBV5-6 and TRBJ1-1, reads DAGVTQSPTHLIKTRGQQVTLRCSPKSGHDTVSWYQQALGQGPQFIFQYYEEEERQRGNFPDRFSGHQFPNYSSELNVNALLLGDSALYLCASSLVGRVNTEAFFGQGTRLTVV.